The sequence of this TCR beta chain was determined in a study of cytomegalovirus exposure and HLA in healthy donors. About the research overall: The 120 or so validation repertoires and the roughly 670 first-cohort repertoires shared a platform, a later analysis reported. Whole-study findings and limits: The tendency of first-cohort TCR clusters to co-occur in the 120 or so validation repertoires emerged from a later analysis. In vitro testing confirmed three CMV-associated chains as specific for CMV antigens.

Method: immunoSEQ multiplex PCR; TCRdb's copy keeps in-frame clones and lacks some. The data show roughly 150,000 clones, approximately 86% seen once. The CDR3 extends over 15 amino acids. Germline V gene lookup returns CDR1 WSHSY and CDR2 SAAADI. J gave up 5 bases and V 4 bases, and 9 bases lay outside the gene matches. Concerning this clone itself: Its cognate antigen is unknown.

This receptor was identified in a woman between 18 and 29 years old in good health and CMV-seronegative. Material for sequencing was PBMCs. The chain uses TRBV10-2 and TRBJ2-5; 8 bases agree with TRBD2. The CDR3 is CASSVAGGTGETQYF. The CDR3 DNA reads TGCGCCAGCAGTGTGGCGGGGGGAACGGGGGAGACCCAGTACTTC.